This TCR beta chain emerged from a study of Graves' ophthalmopathy and Graves' hyperthyroidism. Study-level information: Samples of peripheral blood were obtained at initial diagnosis, prior to treatment of any kind.

This CDR3 has 14 residues. V was shortened by 8 bases and J by 6 bases, with 18 bases between the two germline ends. CDR1 and CDR2 (germline): SNHLY, FYNNEI. Amplified TCR beta CDR3 regions were obtained using RNA transcripts as template. The first-round RT-PCR employed HTBI primers together with the Qiagen OneStep RT-PCR kit. A multiplex PCR was then performed as the second round. One entry per CDR3 protein results from TCRdb running MiXCR on the multiplex PCR reads. In the table there are around 670,000 distinct CDR3 sequences, around 40% of which are singletons. Diagnostic conclusions were grounded in clinical symptoms, serum thyroxine, TRAb, thyroid ultrasound and orbital computed tomography. The authors isolated PBMCs from around 10 ml of fresh peripheral blood.

The material sequenced was peripheral blood. This receptor was taken from an adult man with Graves' ophthalmopathy. V usage is TRBV2 and J usage is TRBJ2-3, with D perhaps being TRBD1 or TRBD2 (6 bases each). The CDR3 loop reads CASGGDITRDTQYF. The CDR3 nucleotides are TGTGCCAGCGGAGGGGACATTACGAGGGATACGCAGTATTTT.